What follows describes a single T cell receptor (beta chain). Libraries were prepared by immunoSEQ multiplex PCR; TCRdb keeps only in-frame clonotypes and omits some of them. The repertoire holds approximately 17,000 clones, with roughly 86% as singletons. This sample stems from a study of technical replicates of blood from several donors. This sequence was found in a human donor in good health. The specimen sequenced was PBMCs.

CDR3 protein: CAISERDRGVNTEAFF. The DNA of the CDR3 is TGTGCCATCAGTGAGAGGGACAGGGGGGTCAACACTGAAGCTTTCTTT. The chain joins TRBV10-3 to TRBJ1-1, with 11 bases that match TRBD1. Germline assignment: CDR1 ENHRY and CDR2 SYGVKD. There are 16 residues in the CDR3. The V and J ends lost 2 bases and 2 bases, in that order; junction bases with no gene match: 4.